The TCR beta chain described here comes from a study of human T cells and chemical hapten exposure. At the level of the study: A roughly 2 cm by roughly 2 cm inner upper arm patch received 2% DPC for sensitization.

At least ten counts were recorded for this clonotype. Its cognate antigen is unknown. Study conclusions and caveats: Expanded TCRs clustered into significantly more large CDR3 similarity groups than controls, the analysis revealed.

The CDR3 sequence is 13 residues long. V dropped 3 bases and J dropped 11 bases, with 11 bases sitting between them. Germline CDR1 reads SEHNR; CDR2 reads FQNEAQ (reference sequence). TCRdb itself ran the RACE reads through MiXCR, one entry per CDR3 protein. The sample has some 400,000 distinct CDR3 sequences; about 4.4% are singletons. The time point is: patch test 1, 2 weeks after DPC sensitization. Treatment denoted: therapeutic diphenylcyclopropenone sensitization with weekly scalp DPC. This TCR was recovered from a woman aged 45-60 years with alopecia areata. Some clones in this sample may be carry-over from other donors' samples. The sequences come from whole blood, collected in connection with sensitization to the hapten diphenylcyclopropenone (DPC). The chain couples TRBV7-9 to TRBJ2-6, with a tentative D call TRBD2 (5 bases). The CDR3 DNA sequence: TGTGCCAGCAGCTTCGCAGGACTGCACGTCCTGACTTTC. Translation: CASSFAGLHVLTF. Variable domain in full (rest from reference TRBV7-9 and TRBJ2-6): DTGVSQNPRHKITKRGQNVTFRCDPISEHNRLYWYRQTLGQGPEFLTYFQNEAQLEKSRLLSDRFSAERPKGSFSTLEIQRTEQGDSAMYLCASSFAGLHVLTFGAGSRLTVL.